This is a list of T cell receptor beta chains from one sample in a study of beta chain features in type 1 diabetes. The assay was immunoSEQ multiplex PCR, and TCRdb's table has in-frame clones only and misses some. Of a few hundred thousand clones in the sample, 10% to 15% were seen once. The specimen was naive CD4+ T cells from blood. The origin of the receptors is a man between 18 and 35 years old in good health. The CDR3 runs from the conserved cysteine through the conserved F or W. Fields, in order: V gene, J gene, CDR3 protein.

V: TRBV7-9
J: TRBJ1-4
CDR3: CASSKRQGYEKLFF

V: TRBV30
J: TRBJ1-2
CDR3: CAWSLRVGYTF

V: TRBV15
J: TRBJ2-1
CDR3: CATSDGSLVPDNEQFF

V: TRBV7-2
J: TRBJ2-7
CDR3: CASSSPARSSYEQYF

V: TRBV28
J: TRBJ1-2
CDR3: CASSLGGSANYGYTF

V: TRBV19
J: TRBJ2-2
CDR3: CASSIEFANTGELFF

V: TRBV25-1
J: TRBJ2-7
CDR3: CASSDIAGSYEQYF

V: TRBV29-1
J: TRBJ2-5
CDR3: CSVDRAIGVETQYF

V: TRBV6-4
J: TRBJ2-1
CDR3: CASSDPHPSIATNEQFF

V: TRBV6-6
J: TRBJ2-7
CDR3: CASSASDYFYEQYF

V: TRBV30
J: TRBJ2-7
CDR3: CATTPGTRLYEQYF

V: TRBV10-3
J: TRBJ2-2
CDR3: CAIRTGTKTGELFF

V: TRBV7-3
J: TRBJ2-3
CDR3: CASSLTSGGDTQYF

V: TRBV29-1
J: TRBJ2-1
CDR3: CSVRELTPYNEQFF

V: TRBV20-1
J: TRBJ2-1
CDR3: CSARMGREFF

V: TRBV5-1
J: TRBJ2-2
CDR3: CASSVSGSPATGELFF

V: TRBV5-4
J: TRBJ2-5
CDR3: CASGGAPYQETQYF

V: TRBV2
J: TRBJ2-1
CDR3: CASLEQGSYNEQFF

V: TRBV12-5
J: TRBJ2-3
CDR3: CASGSGTSGFTDTQYF

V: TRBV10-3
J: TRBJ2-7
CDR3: CAISRVGGAYEQYF

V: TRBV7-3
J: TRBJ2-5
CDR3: CASSPGTWYQETQYF

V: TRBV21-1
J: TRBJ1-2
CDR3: CASSPRTGSNYGYTF

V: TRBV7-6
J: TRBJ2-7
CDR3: CASSATPGSGGEYEQYF

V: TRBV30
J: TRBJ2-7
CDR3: CAWSRGTGGGNEQYF

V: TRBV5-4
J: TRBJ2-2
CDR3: CASSLGTGKAGELFF

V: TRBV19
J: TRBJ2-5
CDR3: CASSIGRQLRETQYF

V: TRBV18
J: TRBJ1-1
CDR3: CASSPRSGMNTEAFF

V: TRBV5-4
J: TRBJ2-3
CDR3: CASSPGLAGGLEYF

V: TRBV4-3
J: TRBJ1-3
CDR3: CASSQVTGRDTIYF

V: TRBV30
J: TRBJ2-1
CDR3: CAWRLSSYNEQFF

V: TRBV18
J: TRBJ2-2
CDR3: CASSPEAGGYTGELFF

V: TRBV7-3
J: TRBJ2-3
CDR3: CASSLSGSGRSDTQYF

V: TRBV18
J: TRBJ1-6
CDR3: CASSPLSGSSPLHF

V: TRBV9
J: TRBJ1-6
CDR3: CASSGWTVNSPLHF

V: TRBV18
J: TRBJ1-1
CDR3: CASSPQGVNTEAFF

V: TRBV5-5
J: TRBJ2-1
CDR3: CASSEAAGYNEQFF

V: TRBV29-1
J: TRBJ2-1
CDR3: CSVAQGLALYNEQFF

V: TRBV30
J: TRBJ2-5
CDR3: CAWSRTGSSQETQYF

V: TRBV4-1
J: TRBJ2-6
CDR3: CASSQRASGANVLTF

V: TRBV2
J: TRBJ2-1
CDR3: CASSEEGLVGNEQFF

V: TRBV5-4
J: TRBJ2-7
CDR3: CASSASGIAYEQYF

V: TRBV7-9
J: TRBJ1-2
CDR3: CASSLGTGTGRYGYTF

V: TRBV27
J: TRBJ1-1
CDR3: CASQQGKNTEAFF

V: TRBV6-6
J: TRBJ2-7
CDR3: CASNPTGYPYDQYF

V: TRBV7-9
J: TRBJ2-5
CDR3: CASSFWTGGALRETQYF

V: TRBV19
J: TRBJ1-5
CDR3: CASSIGPQGGQPQHF

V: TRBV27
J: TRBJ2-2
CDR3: CASSPRTSGTGELFF

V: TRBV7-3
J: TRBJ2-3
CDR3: CASSLTSGASTDTQYF